Reported below is one T cell receptor (beta chain). These data belong to a study of beta chain features in type 1 diabetes. Study context: In age, gender and cell yields, patients were similar to healthy donors.

Expressed TCRB transcripts got sequenced, as all isolated RNA was reverse transcribed. Sequencing was performed with immunoSEQ multiplex PCR; in TCRdb, only in-frame clones are kept and a portion is missing. The repertoire holds 150,000 to 190,000 clones, with less than 9.5% as singletons. V dropped 6 bases and J dropped 8; count of bases not matched to a gene: 6. Germline CDR1 MNHEY, CDR2 SMNVEV (reference sequence). The CDR3 sequence is 15 residues long. This chain uses TRBV27 with TRBJ2-1; 14 bases map to TRBD2. Sequenced input: central memory CD4+ T cells from blood. This TCR derives from a man aged 18-30 years in good health. This chain's CDR3 is CASRPGLAGAYEQFF. The CDR3 DNA reads as TGTGCCAGCAGACCGGGACTAGCGGGGGCCTATGAGCAGTTCTTC.